The 31 T cell receptor beta chains reported below all come from one sample, sequenced in a study of T-cell reconstitution after alpha-beta-depleted transplantation in children. Unique molecular identifiers featured in how the TCRbeta library was prepared. TCRdb used MiXCR to reprocess the PCR reads, holding one entry per CDR3 protein. The data contain a few hundred thousand distinct CDR3 sequences, roughly 15% of them singletons. Sequenced material: PBMCs, taken from the stem cell graft. Every receptor here comes from a human donor who donated a stem cell graft to a child with Fanconi anemia.

The rearrangement uses TRBV6-1 and TRBJ1-6; D gene unclear. From germline, CDR1 is MNHNS and CDR2 SASEGT. There are 14 residues in the CDR3. V shed 7 bases and J shed 0 bases, with 7 bases lying between them. DNA of the CDR3: TGTGCCAGCACCCGGAGCTCCTATAATTCACCCCTCCACTTT. This gives the protein CASTRSSYNSPLHF.

This chain uses TRBV12-3 or TRBV12-4 with TRBJ1-1, with 10 bases aligning to TRBD1. J lost 5 bases, V lost 3 bases, and 3 bases had no gene match. CDR3 length equals 14 residues. CDR3 amino acids: CASSFPDRGTEAFF. The CDR3 DNA is TGTGCCAGCAGTTTTCCGGACAGGGGGACTGAAGCTTTCTTT.

This clonotype was seen only a few times. The V and J genes are TRBV7-3 and TRBJ2-3; D uncertain. The CDR3 has 15 amino acids. The germline V gene has CDR1 SGHTA and CDR2 FQGTGA. The V gene lost 2 bases and the J gene lost 0 bases, with 9 bases spanning the gap. CDR3 sequence: CASSLQPTSTDTQYF. CDR3 DNA: TGTGCCAGCAGCTTACAGCCAACTAGCACAGATACGCAGTATTTT.

With regard to this clonotype: A much larger clonotype is one base distant, so this may be a read error. The CDR3 DNA sequence: TGCTGTGCTAGAGATTCCCGGAGAGGGGTTTCTGAGCAGTTCTTC. This codes for CCARDSRRGVSEQFF. The J gene is TRBJ2-1, the V gene TRBV20-1; D may correspond to TRBD1 or TRBD2 (5 bases each). Germline loops: CDR1 DFQATT, CDR2 SNEGSKA (reference sequence). The CDR3 spans 15 residues.

This clonotype was detected many times. The DNA for the CDR3 is TGCAGTGCTAGCCTTCGGGGGAGGGCTTCACCCCTCCACTTT. Protein: CSASLRGRASPLHF. This chain joins TRBV20-1 and TRBJ1-6; D may be TRBD1 (5 bases). The CDR3 extends over 14 amino acids. Germline CDR1 and CDR2: DFQATT and SNEGSKA (reference sequence). V gave up 3 bases and J gave up 9 bases, with 15 bases separating them.

Ten or more counts support this clonotype. This sequence joins TRBV30 and TRBJ2-7; D call uncertain. This CDR3 has 13 amino acids. Trimming removed 3 bases at V and 0 bases at J, with 9 bases between. Germline V gene data show CDR1 as GTSNPN and CDR2 as SVGIG (reference sequence). DNA for the CDR3: TGTGCCTGGAGGGGGATAAGCTCCTACGAGCAGTACTTC. It encodes CAWRGISSYEQYF.

There are many counts of this clonotype. The chain recombines TRBV12-3 or TRBV12-4 with TRBJ1-1; 7 bases fit TRBD1. With V trimmed by 6 bases and J by 1 base, 5 bases remained unmatched. This CDR3 region has 14 residues. CDR3 DNA sequence: TGTGCCAGCAGCCGGGGGACAGCGAACACTGAAGCTTTCTTT. This translates into CASSRGTANTEAFF.

In its sample, this clonotype was seen many times. The chain uses TRBV6-5 and TRBJ1-6; perhaps TRBD1 as D (6 bases). Per the germline V gene, CDR1 is MNHEY and CDR2 is SVGAGI. V was shortened by 4 bases and J by 10 bases, with 17 bases between the two germline ends. This CDR3 is 15 amino acids long. DNA for the CDR3: TGTGCCAGCAGTTTAGGTGGTACAGGGAAATCACCCCTCCACTTT. Its protein is CASSLGGTGKSPLHF.

The sample holds many counts of this clonotype. This rearrangement joins TRBV11-2 to TRBJ1-2; D uncertain. Germline CDR1 SGHAT, CDR2 FQNNGV. V was shortened by 0 bases and J by 5 bases, with 4 bases between the two germline ends. This CDR3 has 12 amino acids. Here the CDR3 DNA reads TGTGCCAGCAGCTTAGATCCTTATGGCTACACCTTC. Translating gives CASSLDPYGYTF.

This clonotype was seen at least ten times. V gene TRBV6-2 or TRBV6-3 combines with J gene TRBJ2-5; D unresolved. The germline V gene encodes CDR1 MNHEY and CDR2 SVGEGT. The CDR3 extends over 12 amino acids. The ends were cut back, 10 bases at V and 0 bases at J, with 9 bases in the middle. CDR3 sequence reads: CAIADNQETQYF. The CDR3 DNA sequence: TGTGCCATAGCCGATAACCAAGAGACCCAGTACTTC.

V and J are TRBV29-1 and TRBJ1-1; 8 nucleotides agree with TRBD1. The junction had 4 bases not matched to a gene; V was cut back by 2 bases and J by 5 bases. Germline V CDR1 and CDR2: SQVTM, ANQGSEA. The length of the CDR3 is 13 residues. CDR3 residues: CSVEPTGETEAFF. The CDR3 region has the DNA TGCAGCGTTGAACCGACAGGGGAAACTGAAGCTTTCTTT.

This clonotype was counted between two and nine times. This chain joins TRBV12-3 or TRBV12-4 and TRBJ1-5; 7 nucleotides align to TRBD1. This CDR3 is 15 amino acids long. The J segment lost 0 bases and the V segment lost 5 bases, leaving 4 bases of the junction unmatched. CDR3 bases: TGTGCCAGCAGTCGTCAGGGGGATAGCAATCAGCCCCAGCATTTT. Protein: CASSRQGDSNQPQHF.

This clonotype was seen many times. This rearrangement joins TRBV4-2 to TRBJ1-4; D gene uncertain. There are 16 residues in the CDR3. V was clipped by 3 bases and J by 7 bases, with 18 bases between them. CDR1 is LGHNA and CDR2 is YNFKEQ in the germline V gene. The CDR3 is CASSQASDPGGEKLFF. The CDR3 DNA follows: TGTGCCAGCAGCCAGGCTTCTGACCCAGGTGGTGAAAAACTGTTTTTT.

This chain links TRBV4-1 with TRBJ1-1; tentatively, D is TRBD1 (5 bases). The CDR3 consists of 15 residues. Germline V gives CDR1 MGHRA, CDR2 YSYEKL. The germline V and J ends were trimmed by 0 bases and 0 bases, with 8 bases remaining between them. The CDR3 DNA sequence: TGCGCCAGCAGCCAAGACGGGGGTTTGAACACTGAAGCTTTCTTT. Residues: CASSQDGGLNTEAFF.

The chain joins TRBV27 to TRBJ1-5, with TRBD1 matching 9 bases. This CDR3 is built from 17 residues. Trimming at V came to 6 bases and at J to 7 bases, leaving 16 bases not matched to a gene. Germline CDR1 MNHEY, CDR2 SMNVEV (reference sequence). The CDR3 coding sequence is TGTGCCAGCAGCTCTTTGAGGGGGACAGGGTCTGAGCAGCCCCAGCATTTT. This translates into CASSSLRGTGSEQPQHF.

The gene calls are TRBV5-1 and TRBJ1-6; maybe TRBD1 (5 bases). The V gene lost 4 bases and the J gene lost 5 bases, with 13 bases spanning the gap. Per germline, CDR1 SGHRS and CDR2 YFSETQ. The CDR3 totals 15 residues. CDR3 in amino acids: CASSNSGLNNSPLHF. For the CDR3, the DNA is TGCGCCAGCAGCAATTCGGGACTGAATAATTCACCCCTCCACTTT.

This clonotype has just a few counts. The rearrangement uses TRBV9 and TRBJ1-2; D unclear. Germline V gene sequence: CDR1 SGDLS, CDR2 YYNGEE. The germline V and J ends were trimmed by 0 bases and 0 bases, with 9 bases remaining between them. This CDR3 has 15 residues. CDR3: CASSVGPGTNYGYTF. The CDR3, as DNA: TGTGCCAGCAGCGTAGGACCAGGAACTAACTATGGCTACACCTTC. The whole variable domain, remainder taken from reference TRBV9 and TRBJ1-2, is DSGVTQTPKHLITATGQRVTLRCSPRSGDLSVYWYQQSLDQGLQFLIQYYNGEERAKGNILERFSAQQFPDLHSELNLSSLELGDSALYFCASSVGPGTNYGYTFGSGTRLTVV.

This clonotype was counted only a few times. The genes are TRBV20-1 and TRBJ2-3, with 7 bases matching TRBD1. The CDR3 sequence is 14 residues long. Germline CDR1 DFQATT, CDR2 SNEGSKA (reference sequence). The V and J ends lost 3 bases and 4 bases, in that order; junction bases with no gene match: 7. The CDR3 nucleotides read TGCAGTGCTAGGGACAGGCCCGACTCAGATACGCAGTATTTT. Translated: CSARDRPDSDTQYF.

The sample holds a few counts of this clonotype. The CDR3 is CATSYRTSGGWNEQFF. As DNA, the CDR3 is TGTGCCACCAGCTACCGGACTAGCGGTGGGTGGAATGAGCAGTTCTTC. The chain uses TRBV15 and TRBJ2-1, with TRBD2 matching over 10 bases. Losses at the gene ends were 5 bases for V and 7 bases for J; bases not matched to a gene: 11. The CDR3 is 16 amino acids. Germline values: CDR1 LNHNV, CDR2 YYDKDF (reference sequence).

This clonotype was detected a few times. J is TRBJ2-1 and V is TRBV5-1, with 7 bases lining up with TRBD2. J was trimmed by 10 bases and V by 0 bases; bases with no gene match: 7. CDR3 size: 14 residues. Germline V gene sequence: CDR1 SGHRS, CDR2 YFSETQ. The CDR3 nucleotides read TGCGCCAGCAGCTTGGATGGGCGGGGGTCAGAGCAGTTCTTC. The encoded protein is CASSLDGRGSEQFF.

This clonotype was seen ten or more times. The chain uses TRBV5-1 and TRBJ1-2; D is unclear. The germline V and J ends were trimmed by 1 base and 6 bases, with 10 bases remaining between them. This CDR3 has 13 residues. Germline V gene lookup returns CDR1 SGHRS and CDR2 YFSETQ. CDR3 loop: CASSLKAEHGYTF. The CDR3 DNA is TGCGCCAGCAGCTTGAAGGCAGAACATGGCTACACCTTC.

In its sample, this clonotype was seen many times. This rearrangement joins TRBV29-1 to TRBJ2-7; D might be TRBD1 (6 bases). The CDR3 consists of 12 residues. Trimming cost V 6 bases and J 8 bases, with 17 bases left between them. The germline CDR1 and CDR2 sequences are SQVTM and ANQGSEA. The CDR3 protein is CSVRDTVRKQYF. The CDR3 bases are TGCAGCGTCCGGGACACCGTACGAAAGCAGTACTTC.

This clonotype was found many times. The chain's CDR3 is CSARDPGLAGGLDTGELFF. In nucleotides, the CDR3 is TGCAGTGCTAGAGACCCCGGTCTAGCGGGGGGCTTAGACACCGGGGAGCTGTTTTTT. The chain couples TRBV20-1 to TRBJ2-2, with 11 bases that match TRBD2. This CDR3 spans 19 amino acids. CDR1 and CDR2 from the germline V gene are DFQATT and SNEGSKA (reference sequence). Germline trimming cut 0 bases from V and 3 bases from J; bases unmatched to any gene: 12.

This rearrangement joins TRBV6-1 to TRBJ1-1; tentatively, D is TRBD1 (6 bases). Trimming removed 5 bases from V and 4 bases from J, with 14 bases in between. Germline lookup yields CDR1 MNHNS and CDR2 SASEGT. The CDR3 length is 14 residues. In DNA form, the CDR3 reads TGTGCCAGCAGTCGCAGGGGTTTGGCCACTGAAGCTTTCTTT. Translated, it gives CASSRRGLATEAFF.

The V gene is TRBV5-1, the J gene TRBJ2-1; D unclear. The length of the CDR3 is 11 residues. V gave up 7 bases and J gave up 4 bases, with 6 bases separating them. Germline CDR1 is SGHRS and CDR2 is YFSETQ. CDR3: CASEEYNEQFF. As DNA, the CDR3 is TGCGCCAGCGAGGAATACAATGAGCAGTTCTTC.

The V gene is TRBV6-5, the J gene TRBJ1-1; 8 bases match TRBD1. CDR3 length equals 13 residues. Per the germline V gene, CDR1 is MNHEY and CDR2 is SVGAGI. The trim removed 2 bases at V and 7 bases at J, leaving 3 bases unmatched. For the CDR3, the DNA is TGTGCCAGCAGTTACGGGACAGGAGGTGAAGCTTTCTTT. It specifies CASSYGTGGEAFF.

This clonotype was seen a handful of times. The chain combines TRBV7-2 with TRBJ2-3; D gene ambiguous. Germline assignment: CDR1 SGHTA and CDR2 FQGNSA. V was trimmed by 3 bases and J by 1 base, leaving 11 bases between them. The CDR3 is made up of 15 amino acids. The CDR3 sequence: CASSFDLTGTDTQYF. CDR3 nucleotide sequence: TGTGCCAGCAGCTTCGACCTGACCGGCACAGATACGCAGTATTTT.

Many counts were recorded for this clonotype. The chain is built from TRBV27 and TRBJ1-1; D remains ambiguous. This CDR3 is 13 amino acids long. Trimming took 5 bases from V and 0 from J, leaving 7 bases between them. Germline CDR1 reads MNHEY; CDR2 reads SMNVEV (reference sequence). CDR3: CASSLILNTEAFF. CDR3 in DNA: TGTGCCAGCAGTCTTATTTTGAACACTGAAGCTTTCTTT.

The CDR3 spells CASWFTVLNTEAFF. CDR3 bases: TGTGCCAGCTGGTTTACAGTTTTGAACACTGAAGCTTTCTTT. The rearrangement uses TRBV6-1 and TRBJ1-1; D is ambiguous. Germline values: CDR1 MNHNS, CDR2 SASEGT. Trimming shortened V by 8 bases and J by 0 bases, and 13 bases separated the two germline ends. CDR3 size: 14 residues.

In its sample, this clonotype was seen a few times. The chain combines TRBV11-2 with TRBJ1-4; D not resolved. The V gene lost 1 base and the J gene lost 8 bases, with 14 bases spanning the gap. Germline V gene sequence: CDR1 SGHAT, CDR2 FQNNGV. The CDR3 has 15 residues. The CDR3: CASSLGFGPREKLFF. Here the CDR3 DNA reads TGTGCCAGCAGCTTAGGATTCGGACCGAGGGAAAAACTGTTTTTT. Full variable domain (missing parts from reference TRBV11-2 and TRBJ1-4): EAGVAQSPRYKIIEKRQSVAFWCNPISGHATLYWYQQILGQGPKLLIQFQNNGVVDDSQLPKDRFSAERLKGVDSTLKIQPAKLEDSAVYLCASSLGFGPREKLFFGSGTQLSVL.

As to this clonotype: One end of the junction does not line up with germline, which may come from a read error. The chain links TRBV29-1 to TRBJ2-3; 14 bases align to TRBD2. Germline CDR1 is SQVTM and CDR2 is ANQGSEA. CDR3 length: 17 residues. The CDR3 is CSVSGTSGGSGTYTQYF. As DNA, the CDR3 is TGCAGCGTCTCGGGGACTAGCGGGGGCTCGGGCACATATACGCAGTATTTT.